This T cell receptor (beta chain) was captured by sequencing in a study of cytomegalovirus exposure and HLA in healthy donors. In the PCR, 60 Vbeta and 13 Jbeta primers were used. Profiled with immunoSEQ multiplex PCR; TCRdb holds only in-frame clones, not every one. The repertoire holds under 200,000 clones, with roughly 80% as singletons. The CDR3 is 17 residues long. Trimming took 1 base from V and 3 from J; bases not matched to a gene: 8. CDR1 is WNHNN and CDR2 is SYGVQD in the germline V gene (reference sequence). The count of this clone is one. Sequenced: PBMCs. This chain connects TRBV10-1 to TRBJ2-3; 9 nucleotides match TRBD2. The sequence was obtained from a boy aged 5-17 years in good health and CMV-seronegative. The CDR3: CASSELPSGEDTDTQYF. CDR3 nucleotides: TGCGCCAGCAGTGAGTTGCCTAGCGGGGAGGATACAGATACGCAGTATTTT.